One sample yielded the 21 T cell receptor beta chains listed below, sequenced in a study of cytomegalovirus exposure and HLA in healthy donors. Profiled with immunoSEQ multiplex PCR; TCRdb holds only in-frame clones, not every one. This table holds approximately 100,000 clones, about 94% found once. Input material: PBMCs. The receptors come from a woman aged 30 to 39 in good health and CMV-seropositive.

The rearrangement uses TRBV5-1 and TRBJ2-2; possibly TRBD2 for D (5 bases). The length of the CDR3 is 19 residues. From germline, CDR1 is SGHRS and CDR2 YFSETQ. V lost 0 bases and J 4 bases, leaving 22 bases between the germline ends. The CDR3 nucleotides read TGCGCCAGCAGCTTGGGGCAGCGGATGGCCCCTCGAGGCACCGGGGAGCTGTTTTTT. Translation gives CASSLGQRMAPRGTGELFF.

The chain combines TRBV18 with TRBJ2-3; D is perhaps TRBD2 (6 bases). The CDR3 runs to 15 residues. The germline V gene has CDR1 KGHSH and CDR2 LQKENI. V lost 1 base and J 7 bases, leaving 15 bases between the germline ends. For the CDR3, the DNA is TGTGCCAGCTCACCACTTAAGGCGGGGTTATATACGCAGTATTTT. This gives the protein CASSPLKAGLYTQYF. The full variable domain, in which reference TRBV18 and TRBJ2-3 provide the parts outside the CDR3, is NAGVMQNPRHLVRRRGQEARLRCSPMKGHSHVYWYRQLPEEGLKFMVYLQKENIIDESGMPKERFSAEFPKEGPSILRIQQVVRGDSAAYFCASSPLKAGLYTQYFGPGTRLTVL.

The chain carries TRBV14 and TRBJ2-1, with TRBD2 matching over 14 bases. Germline V gene lookup returns CDR1 SGHDN and CDR2 FVKESK. The CDR3 covers 17 residues. The V segment lost 3 bases and the J segment 5 bases; nucleotides outside the gene matches: 6. The CDR3 DNA follows: TGTGCCAGCAGCCAGAATAGGACTAGCGGGAGGCACAATGAGCAGTTCTTC. Amino acid sequence: CASSQNRTSGRHNEQFF.

The chain recombines TRBV9 with TRBJ1-2; D remains unclear. The V gene lost 3 bases and the J gene lost 2 bases, with 14 bases spanning the gap. This CDR3 has 15 residues. Germline V lookup: CDR1 SGDLS, CDR2 YYNGEE. This chain's CDR3 is CASSAPMGRNYGYTF. CDR3 nucleotide sequence: TGTGCCAGCAGCGCGCCAATGGGGAGAAACTATGGCTACACCTTC.

The J gene is TRBJ1-4, the V gene TRBV6-5, with D possibly TRBD1 on 6 matching bases. CDR1 MNHEY and CDR2 SVGAGI come from the germline V gene. Trimming cost V 5 bases and J 16 bases, with 11 bases left between them. The CDR3 has 10 residues. The DNA of the CDR3 is TGTGCCAGCAGTGTCGGCAGGGGGTTTTTT. Amino acids: CASSVGRGFF.

The genes are TRBV5-1 and TRBJ2-2; no reliable D call. Germline V gene lookup returns CDR1 SGHRS and CDR2 YFSETQ. The CDR3 has 14 residues. V was clipped by 4 bases and J by 7 bases, with 14 bases between them. CDR3 sequence (DNA): TGCGCCAGCAGCCAAAGTCCTAATCTCGGGGAGCTGTTTTTT. This encodes CASSQSPNLGELFF.

The gene calls are TRBV15 and TRBJ2-3, with 7 bases matching TRBD2. Losses at the gene ends were 3 bases for V and 3 bases for J; bases not matched to a gene: 3. CDR3 length: 14 amino acids. CDR1 is LNHNV and CDR2 is YYDKDF in the germline V gene (reference sequence). The CDR3 region is CATSSGRTTDTQYF. CDR3 DNA: TGTGCCACCAGCAGCGGGAGGACAACAGATACGCAGTATTTT.

A single count supports this clone. This chain uses TRBV19 with TRBJ2-3; 9 bases align to TRBD2. The germline CDR1 and CDR2 sequences are LNHDA and SQIVND (reference sequence). This CDR3 comprises 17 residues. V was pared by 1 base and J by 0 bases, with 5 bases of the junction left unmatched. This CDR3 is CASSIALTSGSTDTQYF. The DNA of the CDR3 is TGTGCCAGTAGTATAGCCCTAACTAGCGGGAGCACAGATACGCAGTATTTT.

The rearrangement uses TRBV28 and TRBJ2-1, with TRBD2 matching 12 bases. Germline CDR1 reads MDHEN; CDR2 reads SYDVKM. The V segment lost 2 bases and the J segment 0 bases; nucleotides outside the gene matches: 8. The CDR3 runs to 19 residues. The chain's CDR3 is CASSLLLAGGRNSYNEQFF. In DNA form, the CDR3 reads TGTGCCAGCAGTTTACTACTAGCGGGAGGTAGGAACTCCTACAATGAGCAGTTCTTC.

This rearrangement joins TRBV10-1 to TRBJ1-5; D is unclear. Deletions cut 3 bases from V and 3 bases from J, with 3 bases between. CDR3 length: 12 amino acids. Germline V gives CDR1 WNHNN, CDR2 SYGVQD (reference sequence). This chain's CDR3 is CASSDNNQPQHF. Written as DNA, the CDR3 is TGCGCCAGCAGTGACAACAATCAGCCCCAGCATTTT.

This chain joins TRBV7-6 and TRBJ2-3, with D perhaps TRBD2 (6 bases). Germline values: CDR1 SGHVS, CDR2 FNYEAQ. The CDR3 has 17 residues. Trimming shortened V by 5 bases and J by 4 bases, and 22 bases separated the two germline ends. CDR3 bases: TGTGCCAGCAGCGGAGGCTTACGGGGGAGTAGCGCAGATACGCAGTATTTT. Translated: CASSGGLRGSSADTQYF.

The V call is TRBV6-4, the J call TRBJ2-1, with 10 bases aligning to TRBD1. The length of the CDR3 is 13 residues. Germline CDR1 reads MRHNA; CDR2 reads SNTAGT. The V and J ends lost 5 bases and 9 bases, in that order; junction bases with no gene match: 4. The CDR3 sequence is CASSRDRGTEQFF. In DNA form, the CDR3 reads TGTGCCAGCAGTCGGGACAGGGGTACTGAGCAGTTCTTC.

The CDR3 loop is CASSTKGWTHEQYF. CDR3 nucleotide sequence: TGTGCCAGCAGCACCAAGGGGTGGACCCACGAGCAGTACTTC. The rearrangement uses TRBV7-6 and TRBJ2-7, with D perhaps matching TRBD1 (5 bases). CDR3 length: 14 amino acids. The germline V and J ends were trimmed by 5 bases and 5 bases, with 16 bases remaining between them. The germline V gene has CDR1 SGHVS and CDR2 FNYEAQ.

The chain carries TRBV15 and TRBJ1-3; 7 nucleotides line up with TRBD1. This CDR3 region has 17 residues. Per the germline V gene, CDR1 is LNHNV and CDR2 is YYDKDF (reference sequence). The ends lost 2 bases at V and 4 bases at J; junction bases unmatched: 11. CDR3 region: CATSRSRGTVSGNTIYF. For the CDR3, the DNA is TGTGCCACCAGCAGAAGCAGGGGGACAGTATCAGGAAACACCATATATTTT.

The CDR3 DNA sequence: TGCGCCAGCAGCCAAGAAGCTAGCGGGGGGATGAATGAGCAGTTCTTC. Translation gives CASSQEASGGMNEQFF. The chain uses TRBV4-3 and TRBJ2-1; 11 bases align to TRBD2. This CDR3 has 16 amino acids. The ends lost 0 bases at V and 7 bases at J; junction bases unmatched: 5. Germline V CDR1 and CDR2: LGHNA, YSLEER.

This clone was counted only a few times. The CDR3 DNA reads as TGTGCCAGCAGCACCGCCGGGACAGGGTTAAACGAGCAGTACTTC. It is translated as CASSTAGTGLNEQYF. The chain has TRBV5-5 and TRBJ2-7; TRBD1 agrees at 9 bases. The V segment lost 4 bases and the J segment 5 bases; nucleotides outside the gene matches: 10. The CDR3 length is 15 residues. Germline V CDR1 and CDR2: SGHKS, YYEKEE (reference sequence).

The chain has TRBV11-2 and TRBJ1-1; D unresolved. Germline CDR1 SGHAT, CDR2 FQNNGV. The V end lost 1 base, the J end lost 4 bases, and 7 bases lay between the germline ends. The length of the CDR3 is 13 residues. This chain's CDR3 is CASSLVEGTEAFF. DNA of the CDR3: TGTGCCAGCAGCTTAGTTGAGGGCACTGAAGCTTTCTTT.

The CDR3: CASSPLAGARNEQFF. The CDR3 coding sequence is TGTGCCAGCAGCCCACTAGCGGGAGCCCGCAATGAGCAGTTCTTC. The chain links TRBV6-4 to TRBJ2-1; 11 bases line up with TRBD2. Trimming took 6 bases from V and 6 from J; bases not matched to a gene: 7. Germline CDR1 is MRHNA and CDR2 is SNTAGT. This CDR3 contains 15 residues.

J is TRBJ2-1 and V is TRBV19; D possibly corresponds to TRBD2 (6 bases). V was shortened by 5 bases and J by 6 bases, with 11 bases between the two germline ends. This CDR3 has 13 amino acids. Looked up from germline, CDR1 is LNHDA and CDR2 is SQIVND (reference sequence). The CDR3 region has the DNA TGTGCCAGTAGTGCTGGGACTTCCAATGAGCAGTTCTTC. Translated, it gives CASSAGTSNEQFF.

V gene TRBV7-2 combines with J gene TRBJ2-3; unclear D gene. The V end lost 0 bases, the J end lost 2 bases, and 12 bases lay between the germline ends. CDR1 and CDR2 from the germline V gene are SGHTA and FQGNSA. The length of the CDR3 is 16 residues. In nucleotides, the CDR3 is TGTGCCAGCAGCTTAGCCGTTAGAGGTGACACAGATACGCAGTATTTT. Translating gives CASSLAVRGDTDTQYF.

This rearrangement joins TRBV18 to TRBJ1-3; 7 nucleotides line up with TRBD1. The CDR3 is made up of 14 amino acids. V dropped 6 bases and J dropped 4; count of bases not matched to a gene: 6. Germline CDR1 KGHSH, CDR2 LQKENI. The CDR3 region has the DNA TGTGCCAGCTCTCCCGGGACAGTAGGAAACACCATATATTTT. Its translation: CASSPGTVGNTIYF.